The entry below gives a single TCR beta chain sequence along with its context. This clonotype was recorded at least ten times. Its antigen is currently not known. Per-base qualities were not stored, and no clone one base away is much larger. The entry originates in a study of Graves' ophthalmopathy and Graves' hyperthyroidism listed by TCRdb under 2018. A note on the overall study: Peripheral blood samples were taken at the time of initial diagnosis, before any treatment was given. The study used TCR beta repertoire signatures to distinguish Graves' ophthalmopathy from Graves' hyperthyroidism and to predict progression to ophthalmopathy. In total, some 130 blood samples were TCR-sequenced: around 42 ophthalmopathy, around 75 hyperthyroidism and around 17 hyperthyroidism-to-ophthalmopathy patients. A discovery set of 95 to 100 patients (43 ophthalmopathy, under 65 stable hyperthyroidism) was enrolled to explore V-J signatures distinguishing ophthalmopathy from hyperthyroidism. For independent validation, a separate cohort was made up of some 19 hyperthyroidism patients plus 17 patients who later progressed from hyperthyroidism to ophthalmopathy. T-cell repertoires of thyroid tissue and blood were compared in several hyperthyroidism patients. Following sample collection, hyperthyroidism patients were given methimazole at a starting dose of 30 mg daily, and ophthalmopathy patients were given high-dose intravenous methylprednisolone. The roughly 100 discovery patients were divided at random into training and test sets in a 7:3 ratio. Study-wide conclusions, independent of this receptor: Among expanded thyroid clonotypes with frequency above 0.001, most also showed up in blood, which suggests that blood repertoires may reflect the thyroid immune response. In validation, the model predicted ophthalmopathy progression with about 70% sensitivity and 72.22% specificity; some 13 predicted patients were CT-confirmed with GO in a median of about 6.2 months. No statistical method was used to predetermine the sample size, and group allocation was not hidden from the investigators. Ophthalmopathy was separated from stable hyperthyroidism by the 13-signature model with more than 85% sensitivity and around 81% specificity in cross-validation and with 80%/75% in the test set.

For repertoire sequencing, TCR beta CDR3 regions were amplified from RNA transcripts. HTBI primers and the Qiagen OneStep RT-PCR kit were used in a first-round RT-PCR, which was followed by a second-round multiplex PCR, size selection and purification. Sequencing of the libraries was carried out on an Illumina HiSeq2000 in paired-end mode with 100 bp reads. On the study's bioinformatics: Reads were processed with SOAPnuke, discarding reads with adapters, uncalled bases, mean Phred below 15, or no exact constant-primer or identifier match. High-quality paired reads were merged with COPE v1.2.5. Unique nucleotide sequences were defined as clonotypes and aligned to IMGT TRB V, D and J references using MiTCR v1.1. Analysis was restricted to V-J combinations with a frequency above 0.0001, which covered over 98% of repertoires. For each V-J combination, a TCR clonal expansion and chaos score was defined as F50 clonal expansion divided by the chaos observed in the TCRdist matrix. Welch's t-statistics and random forest were used to reduce features to about a dozen V-J combinations, which were fed into a naive Bayes classifier. Thyroid-blood repertoire similarity was quantified with the Morisita-Horn index. The public sequencing data were trimmed at Q25 with fastp and processed into clonotypes with MiXCR by TCRdb, which kept only in-frame beta chains. Identical CDR3 protein sequences are pooled into one entry, listed with their most common genes and DNA. TCRdb, not the original authors, processed these V and J calls. In all, the sample holds approximately 380,000 distinct CDR3 sequences, and under 25% of those were seen once. The leading ten clones occupy roughly 3% of the sample.

Stable hyperthyroidism was defined as no progression to ophthalmopathy within 18 months of follow-up. The hyperthyroidism patients were 18 to 65 years old and newly diagnosed, with a disease duration of less than 2 months. Patients with other autoimmune diseases, uncontrolled infections, pregnancy or lactation were excluded from the study. Diagnosis relied on clinical symptoms, serum thyroxine, TRAb, thyroid ultrasound and orbital computed tomography. Using Ficoll-Paque density gradient centrifugation, PBMCs were isolated from 8.5 to 10 ml of fresh peripheral blood. Total RNA was extracted with Trizol reagent and quality-checked on an Agilent 2100 Bioanalyzer. Between the V and J ends, shortened by 7 bases and 3 bases respectively, the junction contains 18 bases. According to the germline V gene (reference sequence), CDR1 reads LNHDA and CDR2 reads SQIVND. From the cysteine through the phenylalanine, the CDR3 covers 15 amino acids. The kept DNA is CDR3 alone, 45 bases in frame from the first base.

This clonotype was sampled from a woman between 18 and 29 years old with stable Graves' hyperthyroidism. Donor details come from another sample of the same person, matched by shared clones. This sequence uses TRBV19 and TRBJ1-2, with no confidently assigned D gene. Sequenced: peripheral blood. The DNA reads TGTGCCAGTACTATGGACCGCCTCGGGTACTATGGCTACACCTTC. Translated, it gives CASTMDRLGYYGYTF. The full variable domain, with segments outside the CDR3 supplied by the reference TRBV19 and TRBJ1-2 proteins, appears as DGGITQSPKYLFRKEGQNVTLSCEQNLNHDAMYWYRQDPGQGLRLIYYSQIVNDFQKGDIAEGYSVSREKKESFPLTVTSAQKNPTAFYLCASTMDRLGYYGYTFGSGTRLTVV.